These 28 T cell receptor beta chains came from one sample sequenced in a study of T cell clonotyping in hematopoietic cell transplantation. The repertoire was sequenced with immunoSEQ multiplex PCR; TCRdb's copy has only in-frame clones and lacks some. The sample lists approximately 70,000 clones; around 94% were seen once. Sequencing was done on a sample of peripheral blood mononuclear cells. These receptors came from a man in his forties or fifties in good health. Some clones in this sample may be carry-over from other donors' samples.

V gene TRBV15 combines with J gene TRBJ2-2, with D perhaps matching TRBD1 (6 bases). V was trimmed by 3 bases and J by 3 bases, leaving 14 bases between them. Germline V gene lookup returns CDR1 LNHNV and CDR2 YYDKDF (reference sequence). The CDR3 length is 16 residues. CDR3 coding DNA: TGTGCCACCAGCAGCAACAGGGTTCCGGACACCGGGGAGCTGTTTTTT. This gives the protein CATSSNRVPDTGELFF. Full variable domain (remainder filled in from reference TRBV15 and TRBJ2-2): DAMVIQNPRYQVTQFGKPVTLSCSQTLNHNVMYWYQQKSSQAPKLLFHYYDKDFNNEADTPDNFQSRRPNTSFCFLDIRSPGLGDTAMYLCATSSNRVPDTGELFFGEGSRLTVL.

The V gene is TRBV5-4, the J gene TRBJ1-6, with D possibly TRBD1 on 6 matching bases. The germline CDR1 and CDR2 sequences are SGHNT and YYREEE (reference sequence). The CDR3 runs 15 residues. V lost 0 bases and J 5 bases, leaving 9 bases between the germline ends. The CDR3: CASSLATGNNSPLHF. As DNA, the CDR3 is TGTGCCAGCAGCTTGGCCACAGGGAATAATTCACCCCTCCACTTT.

This chain joins TRBV28 and TRBJ2-5; D is tentatively TRBD1 or TRBD2 (5 bases each). The germline gives CDR1 MDHEN, CDR2 SYDVKM. The CDR3 runs to 13 residues. Trimming removed 8 bases at V and 5 bases at J, with 15 bases between. CDR3 DNA sequence: TGTGCCAGCCACCTTGGGGGTGTGGAGACCCAGTACTTC. Protein product: CASHLGGVETQYF.

The V call is TRBV6-5, the J call TRBJ1-2; TRBD1 matches at 9 bases. The V and J ends lost 4 bases and 6 bases, in that order; junction bases with no gene match: 6. The CDR3 extends over 14 amino acids. CDR1 and CDR2 (germline): MNHEY, SVGAGI. The CDR3 bases are TGTGCCAGCAGTTCGACAGGGGGACTCGATGGCTACACCTTC. Translated, it gives CASSSTGGLDGYTF.

The chain joins TRBV19 to TRBJ2-6; maybe TRBD2 (5 bases). The length of the CDR3 is 16 residues. Germline assignment: CDR1 LNHDA and CDR2 SQIVND (reference sequence). Trimming cost V 3 bases and J 4 bases, with 13 bases left between them. The CDR3 DNA sequence: TGTGCCAGTAGTATTTACCCGGGATCCGGGGCCAACGTCCTGACTTTC. It yields the protein CASSIYPGSGANVLTF. Variable domain in full (rest from reference TRBV19 and TRBJ2-6): DGGITQSPKYLFRKEGQNVTLSCEQNLNHDAMYWYRQDPGQGLRLIYYSQIVNDFQKGDIAEGYSVSREKKESFPLTVTSAQKNPTAFYLCASSIYPGSGANVLTFGAGSRLTVL.

With regard to this clone: The junction does not match germline at one end; this may be a read error. The V call is TRBV7-3, the J call TRBJ2-1, with a tentative D call TRBD1 (6 bases). The CDR3 is 14 amino acids. Germline assignment: CDR1 SGHTA and CDR2 FQGTGA. The CDR3: CASSLGGPSNGQFF. In DNA form, the CDR3 reads TGTGCCAGCAGCTTAGGGGGCCCCTCCAATGGGCAGTTCTTC.

This clone was detected only once. The J gene is TRBJ2-3, the V gene TRBV19; D not resolved. The V end was cut by 5 bases, the J end by 3 bases, with 21 bases between. Germline V gene data show CDR1 as LNHDA and CDR2 as SQIVND (reference sequence). The CDR3 consists of 17 residues. The CDR3 region is CASSLTDGLGVTDTQYF. The CDR3 coding sequence is TGTGCCAGTAGTTTAACCGACGGGTTGGGTGTGACAGATACGCAGTATTTT.

The chain combines TRBV4-3 with TRBJ2-3; 11 positions match TRBD2. CDR1 is LGHNA and CDR2 is YSLEER in the germline V gene. The length of the CDR3 is 18 residues. V shed 0 bases, J shed 5 bases, and the junction held 10 bases outside the gene matches. The CDR3: CASSQDPSGRTSGDTQYF. The CDR3 DNA reads as TGCGCCAGCAGCCAAGATCCTAGCGGGAGGACTTCGGGAGATACGCAGTATTTT.

The V call is TRBV4-3, the J call TRBJ2-1; 11 bases agree with TRBD2. Trimming took 5 bases from V and 14 from J; bases not matched to a gene: 14. The CDR3 runs 15 residues. From germline, CDR1 is LGHNA and CDR2 YSLEER. The CDR3 here is CASSSEFLAGGGEFF. The CDR3 nucleotides are TGCGCCAGCAGCTCAGAATTCCTAGCGGGAGGTGGGGAGTTCTTC.

This sequence joins TRBV6-5 and TRBJ2-2, with D possibly matching TRBD1 (6 bases). Trimming pared 0 bases from V and 8 bases from J, leaving 10 bases between. This CDR3 spans 14 amino acids. CDR1 and CDR2 from the germline V gene are MNHEY and SVGAGI. This chain's CDR3 is CASSYSTGQGELFF. The DNA for the CDR3 is TGTGCCAGCAGTTACTCCACAGGGCAAGGGGAGCTGTTTTTT.

This rearrangement joins TRBV6-5 to TRBJ2-5; perhaps TRBD1 as D (6 bases). The germline V gene encodes CDR1 MNHEY and CDR2 SVGAGI. CDR3 size: 14 residues. Trimming shortened V by 6 bases and J by 7 bases, and 18 bases separated the two germline ends. For the CDR3, the DNA is TGTGCCAGCAGGACCGATCCGGGCAGGGGGACCCAGTACTTC. Residues: CASRTDPGRGTQYF.

The gene calls are TRBV19 and TRBJ2-7; D may match TRBD1 or TRBD2 (5 bases each). Germline CDR1 is LNHDA and CDR2 is SQIVND (reference sequence). CDR3 size: 13 residues. Trimming stripped 10 bases from V and 1 base from J, with 14 bases between. The CDR3 sequence: CATQGPGSYEQYF. CDR3 coding DNA: TGTGCCACCCAGGGTCCGGGGTCCTACGAGCAGTACTTC.

The rearrangement links TRBV19 to TRBJ1-3, with 9 positions matching TRBD1. Germline V CDR1 and CDR2: LNHDA, SQIVND (reference sequence). This CDR3 comprises 16 residues. V lost 4 bases, J lost 2 bases, and 6 bases stayed unmatched. CDR3 region: CASSRGQGFAGNTIYF. Here the CDR3 DNA reads TGTGCCAGTAGTAGGGGACAGGGTTTTGCTGGAAACACCATATATTTT.

This chain joins TRBV20-1 and TRBJ1-5; D call uncertain. Germline V gene lookup returns CDR1 DFQATT and CDR2 SNEGSKA (reference sequence). The CDR3 is made up of 11 amino acids. V was clipped by 1 base and J by 11 bases, with 9 bases between them. The CDR3 sequence: CSARVAAAQHF. The CDR3, as DNA: TGCAGTGCTAGAGTTGCAGCCGCCCAGCATTTT.

Only one count was recorded for this clone. The rearrangement links TRBV28 to TRBJ1-5, with D maybe TRBD1 (5 bases). CDR1 is MDHEN, CDR2 SYDVKM, per germline. V lost 7 bases to trimming and J lost 11 bases, with 15 bases between them. The CDR3 length is 12 residues. CDR3 sequence: CASNQGLESQHF. As DNA, the CDR3 is TGTGCCAGCAATCAGGGATTGGAGTCCCAGCATTTT.

Turning to this clone: One end of the junction does not line up with germline, which may come from a read error. The J gene is TRBJ1-1, the V gene TRBV5-1; no reliable D call. The CDR3 runs to 12 residues. The V gene's germline CDR1 is SGHRS and CDR2 YFSETQ. Here the CDR3 DNA reads TGCGCCAGCAGCTTGCGACCCCCTGACGCTTTCTTT. Its translation is CASSLRPPDAFF.

The genes are TRBV28 and TRBJ1-1; possible D gene TRBD1, 5 bases. The CDR3 spans 14 residues. V was cut by 6 bases and J by 3 bases, with 14 bases left in between. Germline lookup yields CDR1 MDHEN and CDR2 SYDVKM. The CDR3 reads CASSRWGEDTEAFF. The CDR3 DNA follows: TGTGCCAGCAGCCGGTGGGGGGAGGACACTGAAGCTTTCTTT.

J is TRBJ2-6 and V is TRBV11-2, with TRBD1 identical over 9 bases. Germline V gene sequence: CDR1 SGHAT, CDR2 FQNNGV. CDR3 length equals 16 residues. V shed 7 bases, J shed 0 bases, and the junction held 4 bases outside the gene matches. CDR3 protein: CASIPQGASGANVLTF. The CDR3 bases are TGTGCCAGCATCCCACAGGGGGCCTCTGGGGCCAACGTCCTGACTTTC.

The gene calls are TRBV7-6 and TRBJ1-1; D might be TRBD1 (6 bases). Trimming removed 6 bases from V and 2 bases from J, with 13 bases in between. Germline lookup yields CDR1 SGHVS and CDR2 FNYEAQ. The CDR3 extends over 14 amino acids. The chain's CDR3 is CASRENRDNTEAFF. Here the CDR3 DNA reads TGTGCCAGCAGGGAGAACAGGGATAACACTGAAGCTTTCTTT.

V usage is TRBV29-1 and J usage is TRBJ1-5; the match to TRBD1 covers 7 bases. CDR1 SQVTM and CDR2 ANQGSEA come from the germline V gene. The CDR3 is 14 residues long. CDR3 amino acids: CKFRGHKSNQPQHF. The DNA of the CDR3 is TGCAAGTTTAGGGGGCACAAATCCAATCAGCCCCAGCATTTT.

J is TRBJ1-5 and V is TRBV6-5; no definite D call. The CDR3 runs to 12 residues. V lost 8 bases and J lost 9, with 14 bases in between. Per germline, CDR1 MNHEY and CDR2 SVGAGI. CDR3 coding DNA: TGTGCCAGCGGACCCTCCTTTAGGCCCCAGCATTTT. Encoded protein: CASGPSFRPQHF.

For the CDR3, the DNA is TGTGCCAGCAGCACGAATGGTCTAGCGGTCACAGATACGCAGTATTTT. Its protein is CASSTNGLAVTDTQYF. The gene calls are TRBV5-6 and TRBJ2-3; 7 nucleotides line up with TRBD2. CDR1 SGHDT and CDR2 YYEEEE come from the germline V gene. After removal of 4 bases from V and 2 bases from J, the junction contained 10 bases not matched to a gene. The CDR3 sequence is 16 residues long.

This clone was seen a handful of times. The gene calls are TRBV5-1 and TRBJ1-1; D may be TRBD1 (6 bases). Trimming shortened V by 1 base and J by 1 base, and 11 bases separated the two germline ends. There are 15 residues in the CDR3. Per the germline V gene, CDR1 is SGHRS and CDR2 is YFSETQ. Here the CDR3 reads CASSLTGQTNTEAFF. The DNA of the CDR3 is TGCGCCAGCAGCTTGACAGGGCAGACGAACACTGAAGCTTTCTTT.

This chain uses TRBV6-5 with TRBJ1-1; D call uncertain. CDR1 is MNHEY, CDR2 SVGAGI, per germline. The germline V and J ends were trimmed by 5 bases and 5 bases, with 12 bases remaining between them. The CDR3 consists of 13 residues. The DNA of the CDR3 is TGTGCCAGCAGTGAGAACCCAGCAACTGAAGCTTTCTTT. This codes for CASSENPATEAFF.

This rearrangement joins TRBV7-6 to TRBJ2-2; D remains unclear. The CDR3 runs 12 residues. Trimming removed 4 bases from V and 3 bases from J, with 3 bases in between. Germline V lookup: CDR1 SGHVS, CDR2 FNYEAQ. CDR3 sequence reads: CASSSDTGELFF. The CDR3 DNA follows: TGTGCCAGCAGCTCAGACACCGGGGAGCTGTTTTTT. Supplemented by reference TRBV7-6 and TRBJ2-2, the full variable domain reads GAGVSQSPRYKVTKRGQDVALRCDPISGHVSLYWYRQALGQGPEFLTYFNYEAQQDKSGLPNDRFSAERPEGSISTLTIQRTEQRDSAMYRCASSSDTGELFFGEGSRLTVL.

The chain combines TRBV19 with TRBJ1-4, with D hard to call. The CDR3 runs 13 residues. Between the trimmed V and J ends, which lost 10 bases and 4 bases, there was a span of 13 bases. Germline V gene lookup returns CDR1 LNHDA and CDR2 SQIVND (reference sequence). The CDR3 region is CATRHPFNEKLFF. The CDR3 nucleotides read TGTGCCACCCGACACCCCTTTAATGAAAAACTGTTTTTT.

This chain joins TRBV27 and TRBJ2-5; 9 bases are a match to TRBD1. This CDR3 is 15 amino acids long. The V gene end was trimmed by 2 bases and the J gene end by 5 bases; junction bases not matched to a gene: 6. Germline CDR1 and CDR2: MNHEY and SMNVEV (reference sequence). CDR3 sequence (DNA): TGTGCCAGCAGTTTACGGCGGACAGGGGCTGAGACCCAGTACTTC. Its translation is CASSLRRTGAETQYF.

The chain couples TRBV6-6 to TRBJ2-5, with TRBD2 matching 12 bases. The germline CDR1 and CDR2 sequences are MNHNY and SVGAGI (reference sequence). V was pared by 5 bases and J by 4 bases, with 5 bases of the junction left unmatched. The CDR3 runs to 15 residues. DNA for the CDR3: TGTGCCAGCAGTACCCGACTAGCGGGGGTAGAGACCCAGTACTTC. Protein sequence: CASSTRLAGVETQYF.